The 20 T cell receptor beta chains below were found in one sample sequenced in a study of cytomegalovirus exposure and HLA in healthy donors. PCR was performed using 60 Vbeta and 13 Jbeta primers. Here immunoSEQ multiplex PCR was the method, and the copy in TCRdb shows in-frame clones only, minus some. The sample holds just over 150,000 clones, roughly 73% seen once. The sample comprised PBMCs. These receptors came from a woman in her twenties or thirties in good health and CMV-seronegative.

The rearrangement links TRBV19 to TRBJ1-2; TRBD1 is a possible D gene (6 bases). Deletions cut 5 bases from V and 1 base from J, with 14 bases between. Germline lookup yields CDR1 LNHDA and CDR2 SQIVND (reference sequence). CDR3 size: 15 residues. The DNA of the CDR3 is TGTGCCAGTAGTGTACTACAGGGAAATAACTATGGCTACACCTTC. This translates into CASSVLQGNNYGYTF.

The chain uses TRBV5-4 and TRBJ1-1; D might be TRBD1 (5 bases). Deletions cut 0 bases from V and 4 bases from J, with 16 bases between. The CDR3 contains 16 residues. Looked up from germline, CDR1 is SGHNT and CDR2 is YYREEE (reference sequence). The CDR3 spells CASSLARQGGVTEAFF. Written as DNA, the CDR3 is TGTGCCAGCAGCTTGGCCAGGCAGGGTGGGGTCACTGAAGCTTTCTTT.

This clone was recorded a few times. The chain combines TRBV2 with TRBJ1-1, with a possible D match to TRBD1 (6 bases). There are 13 residues in the CDR3. The germline CDR1 and CDR2 sequences are SNHLY and FYNNEI. V shed 7 bases and J shed 6 bases, with 15 bases lying between them. CDR3 residues: CASNPGQGSEAFF. The DNA of the CDR3 is TGTGCCAGCAATCCGGGACAAGGTTCTGAAGCTTTCTTT.

This clone was seen only once. J is TRBJ1-1 and V is TRBV18, with 7 bases fitting TRBD1. The CDR3 length is 16 residues. Germline CDR1 KGHSH, CDR2 LQKENI. Trimming at V came to 3 bases and at J to 4 bases, leaving 11 bases not matched to a gene. The CDR3 is CASSPYDQGGATEAFF. Here the CDR3 DNA reads TGTGCCAGCTCACCGTACGATCAGGGGGGAGCCACTGAAGCTTTCTTT.

This clone was observed a handful of times. The V and J genes are TRBV18 and TRBJ2-7, with TRBD1 matching over 8 bases. V was pared by 5 bases and J by 2 bases, with 8 bases of the junction left unmatched. The CDR3 length is 15 residues. Germline CDR1 and CDR2: KGHSH and LQKENI. The CDR3, as DNA: TGTGCCAGCTCAGATAAGGGGACAGGACCCTACGAGCAGTACTTC. Translation: CASSDKGTGPYEQYF.

The sample holds a few counts of this clone. J is TRBJ1-6 and V is TRBV10-3; D ambiguous. The V end was cut by 6 bases, the J end by 6 bases, with 9 bases between. This CDR3 comprises 13 residues. Germline V gene data show CDR1 as ENHRY and CDR2 as SYGVKD. CDR3 amino acids: CAISGTGNSPLHF. The DNA of the CDR3 is TGTGCCATCAGCGGAACGGGTAATTCACCCCTCCACTTT.

The chain has TRBV5-1 and TRBJ2-1; 8 bases agree with TRBD2. The CDR3 runs to 19 residues. Germline CDR1 reads SGHRS; CDR2 reads YFSETQ. The trim removed 4 bases at V and 0 bases at J, leaving 15 bases unmatched. The CDR3 loop is CASSRAGGTASSSYNEQFF. DNA of the CDR3: TGCGCCAGCAGCCGGGCGGGAGGAACCGCGTCTTCCTCCTACAATGAGCAGTTCTTC.

The chain uses TRBV4-1 and TRBJ2-5; 8 bases fit TRBD1. The J call may not be correct, given that the DNA end is closer to TRBJ2-7. Germline V gives CDR1 MGHRA, CDR2 YSYEKL. There are 16 residues in the CDR3. CDR3: CASSQTPQGEMNEQYF. The CDR3 DNA sequence: TGCGCCAGCAGCCAGACACCACAGGGGGAGATGAACGAGCAGTACTTC.

The chain joins TRBV6-1 to TRBJ2-5; 7 bases line up with TRBD1. Looked up from germline, CDR1 is MNHNS and CDR2 is SASEGT. This CDR3 spans 14 amino acids. The V gene end was trimmed by 5 bases and the J gene end by 4 bases; junction bases not matched to a gene: 7. The chain's CDR3 is CASSPTGKTETQYF. The DNA for the CDR3 is TGTGCCAGCAGTCCGACAGGGAAGACAGAGACCCAGTACTTC.

This rearrangement joins TRBV18 to TRBJ1-4; 7 nucleotides line up with TRBD1. CDR1 and CDR2 (germline): KGHSH, LQKENI. V lost 0 bases and J lost 4; bases outside the gene matches: 2. This CDR3 spans 15 amino acids. CDR3 sequence: CASSPPGQLNEKLFF. The CDR3 DNA follows: TGTGCCAGCTCACCACCGGGACAGCTTAATGAAAAACTGTTTTTT.

The chain's CDR3 is CASSDGGRADTQYF. The CDR3 bases are TGTGCCAGCAGTGACGGCGGTCGGGCAGATACGCAGTATTTT. This chain joins TRBV6-4 and TRBJ2-3; D is unclear. Trimming removed 2 bases from V and 4 bases from J, with 10 bases in between. Germline values: CDR1 MRHNA, CDR2 SNTAGT. The CDR3 runs 14 residues.

The chain has TRBV9 and TRBJ2-5; possible D gene TRBD1, 7 bases. CDR3 length: 15 residues. Germline V lookup: CDR1 SGDLS, CDR2 YYNGEE. Trimming left V 6 bases short and J 3 bases short, with 18 bases between. For the CDR3, the DNA is TGTGCCAGCACCCGAGTAGACAGGGAGGAAGAGACCCAGTACTTC. It specifies CASTRVDREEETQYF. The variable domain in full, completed from reference TRBV9 and TRBJ2-5, reads DSGVTQTPKHLITATGQRVTLRCSPRSGDLSVYWYQQSLDQGLQFLIQYYNGEERAKGNILERFSAQQFPDLHSELNLSSLELGDSALYFCASTRVDREEETQYFGPGTRLLVL.

The J gene is TRBJ1-2, the V gene TRBV10-3; D might be TRBD1 (5 bases). V was shortened by 6 bases and J by 4 bases, with 9 bases between the two germline ends. In germline, CDR1 is ENHRY, CDR2 SYGVKD. This CDR3 spans 12 amino acids. CDR3 protein: CAIRPGGYGYTF. CDR3 DNA: TGTGCCATCAGGCCCGGGGGCTATGGCTACACCTTC.

This clone appeared a single time. The J gene is TRBJ2-1, the V gene TRBV21-1; no check of the table's D call, TRBD2, against the DNA was made. TRBV21-1 is marked as a pseudogene. The CDR3 sequence is 17 residues long. The DNA of the CDR3 is TGTGCCAGCAGCTCCCCTTTAAACAGCGGGGGGGCCAATGAGCAGTTCTTC. Protein: CASSSPLNSGGANEQFF.

V is TRBV5-4 and J is TRBJ1-4; 8 nucleotides match TRBD1. The CDR3 has 15 residues. The trim removed 4 bases at V and 1 base at J, leaving 3 bases unmatched. Per the germline V gene, CDR1 is SGHNT and CDR2 is YYREEE (reference sequence). CDR3 sequence (DNA): TGTGCCAGCAGCCGGACAGGGCTAACTAATGAAAAACTGTTTTTT. Residues: CASSRTGLTNEKLFF.

V is TRBV11-3 and J is TRBJ2-1; D is perhaps TRBD1 (6 bases). CDR1 is SGHNT, CDR2 YENEEA, per germline. Trimming removed 0 bases at V and 4 bases at J, with 10 bases between. The CDR3 is 15 amino acids. The CDR3 bases are TGTGCCAGCAGCTTAGATCCCGGACAGTACAATGAGCAGTTCTTC. Residues: CASSLDPGQYNEQFF.

The sample holds one count of this clone. Other DNA sequences from this sample encode an identical CDR3 as well. The rearrangement uses TRBV5-1 and TRBJ1-1; 8 bases are a match to TRBD1. Looked up from germline, CDR1 is SGHRS and CDR2 is YFSETQ. The J segment lost 3 bases and the V segment lost 0 bases, leaving 1 base of the junction unmatched. This CDR3 comprises 14 residues. The CDR3 reads CASSLDRGDTEAFF. As DNA, the CDR3 is TGCGCCAGCAGCTTGGACAGGGGGGACACTGAAGCTTTCTTT.

There are a few counts of this clone. CDR3 loop: CASGLGGQQSMNTEAFF. The DNA of the CDR3 is TGTGCTAGTGGTTTGGGGGGACAGCAATCTATGAACACTGAAGCTTTCTTT. The J gene is TRBJ1-1, the V gene TRBV12-5; 7 bases fit TRBD1. CDR3 length equals 17 residues. Germline CDR1 reads LGHNT; CDR2 reads FRNRAP. V lost 1 base, J lost 0 bases, and 8 bases stayed unmatched.

This clone was counted a single time. The chain employs TRBV5-1 and TRBJ2-2; the D gene is possibly TRBD1 (6 bases). Trimming cost V 1 base and J 6 bases, with 22 bases left between them. This CDR3 spans 18 amino acids. The germline gives CDR1 SGHRS, CDR2 YFSETQ. CDR3 loop: CASSLHGQTTVDSGELFF. The CDR3 DNA reads TGCGCCAGCAGCTTGCATGGACAGACAACCGTCGATTCCGGGGAGCTGTTTTTT.

This chain connects TRBV19 to TRBJ1-2, with 10 bases that match TRBD1. Germline trimming cut 6 bases from V and 6 bases from J; bases unmatched to any gene: 13. This CDR3 has 16 residues. In germline, CDR1 is LNHDA, CDR2 SQIVND (reference sequence). CDR3 DNA sequence: TGTGCCAGTAGCAGATCCCGCCCGGGACAGGGGAATGGCTACACCTTC. Translating it yields CASSRSRPGQGNGYTF.